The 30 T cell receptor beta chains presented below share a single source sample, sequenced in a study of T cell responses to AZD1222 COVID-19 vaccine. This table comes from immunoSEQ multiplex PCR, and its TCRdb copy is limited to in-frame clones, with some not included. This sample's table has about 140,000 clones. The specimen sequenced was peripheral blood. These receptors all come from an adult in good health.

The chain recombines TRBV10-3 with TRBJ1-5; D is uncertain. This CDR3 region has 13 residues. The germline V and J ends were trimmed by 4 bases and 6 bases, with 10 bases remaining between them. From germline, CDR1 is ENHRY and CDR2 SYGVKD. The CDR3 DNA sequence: TGTGCCATCAGTGGAACGGGAGGTCAGCCCCAGCATTTT. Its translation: CAISGTGGQPQHF.

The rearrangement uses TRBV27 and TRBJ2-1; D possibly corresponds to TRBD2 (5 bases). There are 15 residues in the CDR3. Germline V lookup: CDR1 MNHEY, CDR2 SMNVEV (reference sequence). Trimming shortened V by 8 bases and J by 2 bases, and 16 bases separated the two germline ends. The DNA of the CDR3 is TGTGCCAGCGGCCGGGGTTCCGAAGCCTACAATGAGCAGTTCTTC. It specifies CASGRGSEAYNEQFF.

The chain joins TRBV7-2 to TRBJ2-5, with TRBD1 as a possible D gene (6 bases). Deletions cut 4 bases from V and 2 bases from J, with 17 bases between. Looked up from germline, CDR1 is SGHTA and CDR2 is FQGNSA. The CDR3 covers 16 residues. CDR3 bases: TGTGCCAGCAGCTCCCAACCCCCGGGACAACAAGAGACCCAGTACTTC. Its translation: CASSSQPPGQQETQYF.

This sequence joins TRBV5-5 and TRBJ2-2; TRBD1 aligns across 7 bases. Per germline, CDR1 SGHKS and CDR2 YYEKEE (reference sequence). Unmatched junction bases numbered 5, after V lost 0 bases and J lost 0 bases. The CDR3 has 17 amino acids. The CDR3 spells CASSLGLQGANTGELFF. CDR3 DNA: TGTGCCAGCAGCTTGGGGCTCCAGGGGGCGAACACCGGGGAGCTGTTTTTT.

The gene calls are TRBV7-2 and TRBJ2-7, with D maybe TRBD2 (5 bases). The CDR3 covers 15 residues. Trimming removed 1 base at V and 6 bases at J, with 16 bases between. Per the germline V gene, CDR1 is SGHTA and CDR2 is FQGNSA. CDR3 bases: TGTGCCAGCAGCTTAGGGGGAGCCCGCGAAGGCGAGCAGTACTTC. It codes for CASSLGGAREGEQYF.

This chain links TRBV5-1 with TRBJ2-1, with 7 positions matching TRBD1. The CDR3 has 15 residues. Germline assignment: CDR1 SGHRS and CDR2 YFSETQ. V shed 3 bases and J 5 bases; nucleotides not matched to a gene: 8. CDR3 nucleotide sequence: TGCGCCAGCAGCTCTACCGGGACAGACGACAATGAGCAGTTCTTC. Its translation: CASSSTGTDDNEQFF. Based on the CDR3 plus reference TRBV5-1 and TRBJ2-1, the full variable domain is KAGVTQTPRYLIKTRGQQVTLSCSPISGHRSVSWYQQTPGQGLQFLFEYFSETQRNKGNFPGRFSGRQFSNSRSEMNVSTLELGDSALYLCASSSTGTDDNEQFFGPGTRLTVL.

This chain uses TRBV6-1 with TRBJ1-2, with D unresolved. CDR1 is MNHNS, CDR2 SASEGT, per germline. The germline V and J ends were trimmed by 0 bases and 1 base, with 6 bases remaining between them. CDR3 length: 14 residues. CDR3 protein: CASSEADYNYGYTF. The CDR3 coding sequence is TGTGCCAGCAGTGAAGCGGACTATAACTATGGCTACACCTTC.

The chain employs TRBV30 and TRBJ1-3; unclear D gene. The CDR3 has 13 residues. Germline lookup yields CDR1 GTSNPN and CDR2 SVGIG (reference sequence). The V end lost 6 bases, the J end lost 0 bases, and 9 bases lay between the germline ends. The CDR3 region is CACNRRSGNTIYF. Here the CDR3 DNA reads TGTGCCTGTAACAGACGCTCTGGAAACACCATATATTTT.

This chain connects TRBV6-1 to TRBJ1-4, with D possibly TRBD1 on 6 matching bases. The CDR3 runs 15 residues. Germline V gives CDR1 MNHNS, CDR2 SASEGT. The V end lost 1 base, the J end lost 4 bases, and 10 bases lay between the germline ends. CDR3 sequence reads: CASSEGTAINEKLFF. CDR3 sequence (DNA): TGTGCCAGCAGTGAAGGGACAGCGATTAATGAAAAACTGTTTTTT.

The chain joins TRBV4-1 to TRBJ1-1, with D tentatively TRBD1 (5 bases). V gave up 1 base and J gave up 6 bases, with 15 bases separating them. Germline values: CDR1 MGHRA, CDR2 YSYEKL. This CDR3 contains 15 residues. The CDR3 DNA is TGCGCCAGCAGCCAAGGGGGGATGCCTTGGGCTGAAGCTTTCTTT. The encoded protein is CASSQGGMPWAEAFF.

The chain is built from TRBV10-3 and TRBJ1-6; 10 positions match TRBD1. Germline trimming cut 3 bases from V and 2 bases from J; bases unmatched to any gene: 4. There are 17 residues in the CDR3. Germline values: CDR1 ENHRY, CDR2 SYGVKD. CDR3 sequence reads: CAISDGGTGAYNSPLHF. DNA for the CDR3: TGTGCCATCAGTGATGGGGGGACAGGGGCCTATAATTCACCCCTCCACTTT.

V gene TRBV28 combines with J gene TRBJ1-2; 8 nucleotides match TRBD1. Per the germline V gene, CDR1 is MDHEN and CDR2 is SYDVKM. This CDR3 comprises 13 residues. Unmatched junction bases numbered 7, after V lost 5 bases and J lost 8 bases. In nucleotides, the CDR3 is TGTGCCAGCAGTCCGGACAGGGCTGGAGGCTACACCTTC. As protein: CASSPDRAGGYTF.

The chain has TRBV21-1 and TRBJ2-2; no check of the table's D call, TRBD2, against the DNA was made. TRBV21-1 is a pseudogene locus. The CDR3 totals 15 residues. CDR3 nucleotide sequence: TGTGCCACCCGATCCGGGACTACGTCCACCGGGGAGCTGTTTTTT. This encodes CATRSGTTSTGELFF.

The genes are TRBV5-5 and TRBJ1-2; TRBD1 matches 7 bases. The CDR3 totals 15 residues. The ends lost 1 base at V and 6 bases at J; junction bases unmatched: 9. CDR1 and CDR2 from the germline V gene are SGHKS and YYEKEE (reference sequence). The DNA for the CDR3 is TGTGCCAGCAGCTTGTTGCTGGCAGGGGGTAATGGCTACACCTTC. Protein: CASSLLLAGGNGYTF.

CDR3 nucleotides: TGTGCCAGCAGCCTGGACAGGGTGATAGATACGCAGTATTTT. Translated: CASSLDRVIDTQYF. The chain joins TRBV5-4 to TRBJ2-3, with 8 bases lining up with TRBD1. The length of the CDR3 is 14 residues. Per the germline V gene, CDR1 is SGHNT and CDR2 is YYREEE (reference sequence). The V segment lost 4 bases and the J segment 5 bases; nucleotides outside the gene matches: 6. Combining the CDR3 with reference TRBV5-4 and TRBJ2-3 gives the whole variable domain ETGVTQSPTHLIKTRGQQVTLRCSSQSGHNTVSWYQQALGQGPQFIFQYYREEENGRGNFPPRFSGLQFPNYSSELNVNALELDDSALYLCASSLDRVIDTQYFGPGTRLTVL.

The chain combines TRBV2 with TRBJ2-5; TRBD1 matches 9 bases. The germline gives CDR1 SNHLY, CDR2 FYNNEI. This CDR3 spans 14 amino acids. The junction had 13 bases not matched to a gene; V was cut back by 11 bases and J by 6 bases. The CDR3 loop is CAFLSGQGTQTQYF. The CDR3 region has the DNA TGTGCCTTCCTTTCGGGACAGGGAACGCAGACCCAGTACTTC.

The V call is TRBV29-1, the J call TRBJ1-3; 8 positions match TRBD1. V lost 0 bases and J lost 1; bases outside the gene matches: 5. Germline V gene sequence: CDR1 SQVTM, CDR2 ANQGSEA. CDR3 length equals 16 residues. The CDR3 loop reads CSVEDRTGGSGNTIYF. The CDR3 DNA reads TGCAGCGTTGAAGATCGCACAGGGGGGTCTGGAAACACCATATATTTT.

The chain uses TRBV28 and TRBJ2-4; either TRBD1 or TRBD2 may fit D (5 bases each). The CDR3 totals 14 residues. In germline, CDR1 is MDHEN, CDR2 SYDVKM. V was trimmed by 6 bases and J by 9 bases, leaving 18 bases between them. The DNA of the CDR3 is TGTGCCAGCAGATCCCCGGGACGTACTCCCATTCAGTACTTC. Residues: CASRSPGRTPIQYF.

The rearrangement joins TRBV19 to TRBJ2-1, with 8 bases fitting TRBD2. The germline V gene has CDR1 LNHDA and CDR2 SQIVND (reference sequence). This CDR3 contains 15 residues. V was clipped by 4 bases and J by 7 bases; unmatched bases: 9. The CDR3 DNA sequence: TGTGCCAGTAGTAGGTCTAGCGGGCCACTTAATGAGCAGTTCTTC. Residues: CASSRSSGPLNEQFF.

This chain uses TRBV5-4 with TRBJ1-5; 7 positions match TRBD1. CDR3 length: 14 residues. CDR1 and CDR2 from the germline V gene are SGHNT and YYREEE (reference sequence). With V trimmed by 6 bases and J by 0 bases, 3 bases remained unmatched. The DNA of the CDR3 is TGTGCCAGCACAGGACAGGATAGCAATCAGCCCCAGCATTTT. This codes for CASTGQDSNQPQHF.

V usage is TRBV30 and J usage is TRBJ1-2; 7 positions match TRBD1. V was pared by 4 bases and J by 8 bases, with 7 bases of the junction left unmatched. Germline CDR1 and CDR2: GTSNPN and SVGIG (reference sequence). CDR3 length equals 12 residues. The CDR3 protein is CAWTGGSRGYTF. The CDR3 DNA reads TGTGCCTGGACAGGGGGATCGCGGGGCTACACCTTC.

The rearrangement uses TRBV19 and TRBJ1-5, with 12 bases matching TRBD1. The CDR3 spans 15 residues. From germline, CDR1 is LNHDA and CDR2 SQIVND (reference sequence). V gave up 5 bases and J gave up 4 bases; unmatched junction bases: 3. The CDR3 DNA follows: TGTGCCAGTAGTCGGGACAGGGGGCTTAATCAGCCCCAGCATTTT. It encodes CASSRDRGLNQPQHF. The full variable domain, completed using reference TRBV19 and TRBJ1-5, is DGGITQSPKYLFRKEGQNVTLSCEQNLNHDAMYWYRQDPGQGLRLIYYSQIVNDFQKGDIAEGYSVSREKKESFPLTVTSAQKNPTAFYLCASSRDRGLNQPQHFGDGTRLSIL.

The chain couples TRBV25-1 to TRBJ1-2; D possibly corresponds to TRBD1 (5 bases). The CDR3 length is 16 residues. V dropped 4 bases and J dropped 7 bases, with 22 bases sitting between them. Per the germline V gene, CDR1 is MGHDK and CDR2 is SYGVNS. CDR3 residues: CASSGLPGRASGGYTF. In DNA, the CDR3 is TGTGCCAGCAGTGGCCTACCGGGACGGGCTTCGGGTGGCTACACCTTC.

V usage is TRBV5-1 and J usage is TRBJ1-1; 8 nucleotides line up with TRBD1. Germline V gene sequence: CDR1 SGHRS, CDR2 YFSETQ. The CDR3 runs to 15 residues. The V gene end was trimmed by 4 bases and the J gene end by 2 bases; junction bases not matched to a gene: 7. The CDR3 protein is CASSPRTGSNTEAFF. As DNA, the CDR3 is TGCGCCAGCAGCCCCCGGACAGGGAGCAACACTGAAGCTTTCTTT.

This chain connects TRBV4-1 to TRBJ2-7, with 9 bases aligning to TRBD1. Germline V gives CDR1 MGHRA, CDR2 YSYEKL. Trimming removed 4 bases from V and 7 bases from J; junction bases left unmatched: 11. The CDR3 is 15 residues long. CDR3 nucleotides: TGCGCCAGCAGCCCGGGACAGGGATTGGATCGTGAGCAGTACTTC. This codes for CASSPGQGLDREQYF.

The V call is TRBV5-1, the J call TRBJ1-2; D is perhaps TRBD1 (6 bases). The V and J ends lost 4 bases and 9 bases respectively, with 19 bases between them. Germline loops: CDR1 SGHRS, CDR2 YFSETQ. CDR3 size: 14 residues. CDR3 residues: CASSIGHRDGSYTF. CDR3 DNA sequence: TGCGCCAGCAGCATAGGACACAGGGATGGGAGCTACACCTTC.

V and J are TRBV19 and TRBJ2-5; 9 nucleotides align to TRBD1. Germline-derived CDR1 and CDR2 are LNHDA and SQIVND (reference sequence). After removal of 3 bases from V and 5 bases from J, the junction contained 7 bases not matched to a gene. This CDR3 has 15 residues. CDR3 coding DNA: TGTGCCAGTAGTATTTCAGGGACAGGGCGTGAGACCCAGTACTTC. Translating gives CASSISGTGRETQYF.

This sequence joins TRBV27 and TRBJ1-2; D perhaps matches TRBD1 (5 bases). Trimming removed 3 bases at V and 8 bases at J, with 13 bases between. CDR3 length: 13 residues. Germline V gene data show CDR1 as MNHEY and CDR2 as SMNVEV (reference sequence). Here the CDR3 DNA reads TGTGCCAGCAGTTTGGCAGGGATGTACGGCTACACCTTC. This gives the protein CASSLAGMYGYTF.

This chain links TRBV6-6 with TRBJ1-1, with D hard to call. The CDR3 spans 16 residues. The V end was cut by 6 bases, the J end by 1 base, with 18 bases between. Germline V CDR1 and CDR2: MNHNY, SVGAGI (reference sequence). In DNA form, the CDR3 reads TGTGCCAGCAGCACCGGGCCCCAAGTCTGGAACACTGAAGCTTTCTTT. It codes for CASSTGPQVWNTEAFF.

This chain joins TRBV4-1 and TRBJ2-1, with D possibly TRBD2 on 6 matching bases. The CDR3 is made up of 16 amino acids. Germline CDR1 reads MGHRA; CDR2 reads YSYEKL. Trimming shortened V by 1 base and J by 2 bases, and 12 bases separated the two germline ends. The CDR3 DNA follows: TGCGCCAGCAGCCAAGCGGGTAGCGGTACCTACAATGAGCAGTTCTTC. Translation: CASSQAGSGTYNEQFF.